Given below is one T cell receptor (beta chain) in context. No antigen is known for it. CDR1 and CDR2 from the germline V gene are SGHRS and YFSETQ. This CDR3 is 16 amino acids long. The V segment lost 4 bases and the J segment 11 bases; nucleotides outside the gene matches: 19. These data originate in a study of cytomegalovirus exposure and HLA in healthy donors. Study results and caveats: In an earlier analysis, most TCR beta V segments were productive about 87% or about 30% of the time.

The PCR was carried out with 60 Vbeta primers and 13 Jbeta primers. Clones were read by immunoSEQ multiplex PCR, and TCRdb kept only the in-frame ones, dropping some. The table records 200,000 to 250,000 clones, approximately 80% of them present only once. The receptor was derived from a woman aged 35 to 49 in good health and CMV-seronegative. Sample: PBMCs. The gene calls are TRBV5-1 and TRBJ1-1; 8 nucleotides agree with TRBD1. The CDR3 loop reads CASSLIPGQELLGAFF. The DNA for the CDR3 is TGCGCCAGCAGCCTAATTCCGGGACAGGAGTTACTTGGGGCTTTCTTT.